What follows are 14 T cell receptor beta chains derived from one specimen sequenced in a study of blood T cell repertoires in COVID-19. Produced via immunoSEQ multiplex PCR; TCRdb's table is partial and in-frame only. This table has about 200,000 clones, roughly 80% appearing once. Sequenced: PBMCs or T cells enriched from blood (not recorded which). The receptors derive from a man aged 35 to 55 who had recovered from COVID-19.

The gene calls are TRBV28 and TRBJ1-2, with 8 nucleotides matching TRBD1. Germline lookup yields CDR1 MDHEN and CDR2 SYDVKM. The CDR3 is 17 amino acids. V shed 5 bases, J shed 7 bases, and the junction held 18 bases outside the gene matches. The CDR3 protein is CASSPRTGSVNAGGYTF. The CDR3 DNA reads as TGTGCCAGCAGTCCTAGGACAGGGTCGGTTAACGCGGGTGGCTACACCTTC.

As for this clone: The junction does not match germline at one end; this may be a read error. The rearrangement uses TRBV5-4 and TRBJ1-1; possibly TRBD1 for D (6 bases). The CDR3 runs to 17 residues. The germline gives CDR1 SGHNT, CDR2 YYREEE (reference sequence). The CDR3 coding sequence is TGTGCCAGCACCTTGGGCGTTGGGGGACATGATAACACTGAAGCTTTCTTT. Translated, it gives CASTLGVGGHDNTEAFF.

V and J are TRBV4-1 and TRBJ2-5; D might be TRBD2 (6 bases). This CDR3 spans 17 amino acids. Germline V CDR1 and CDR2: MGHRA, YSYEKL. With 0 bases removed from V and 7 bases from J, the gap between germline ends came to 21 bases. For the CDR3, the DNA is TGCGCCAGCAGCCAAGAACCGACTAGACTGGGACGTGTGACCCAGTACTTC. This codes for CASSQEPTRLGRVTQYF.

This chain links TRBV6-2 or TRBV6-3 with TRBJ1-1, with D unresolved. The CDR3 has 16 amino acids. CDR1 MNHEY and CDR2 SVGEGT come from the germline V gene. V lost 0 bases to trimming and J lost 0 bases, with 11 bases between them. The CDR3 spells CASSYSLLLMNTEAFF. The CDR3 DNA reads TGTGCCAGCAGTTACTCGCTGCTACTCATGAACACTGAAGCTTTCTTT.

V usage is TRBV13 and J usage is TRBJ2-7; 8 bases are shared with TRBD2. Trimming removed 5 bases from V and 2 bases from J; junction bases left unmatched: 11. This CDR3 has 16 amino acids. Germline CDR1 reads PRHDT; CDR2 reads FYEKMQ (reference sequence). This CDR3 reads CASSTGGLRSTYEQYF. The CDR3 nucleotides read TGTGCCAGCAGCACGGGGGGGTTGCGTTCTACCTACGAGCAGTACTTC. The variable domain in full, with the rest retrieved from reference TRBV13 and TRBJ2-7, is AAGVIQSPRHLIKEKRETATLKCYPIPRHDTVYWYQQGPGQDPQFLISFYEKMQSDKGSIPDRFSAQQFSDYHSELNMSSLELGDSALYFCASSTGGLRSTYEQYFGPGTRLTVT.

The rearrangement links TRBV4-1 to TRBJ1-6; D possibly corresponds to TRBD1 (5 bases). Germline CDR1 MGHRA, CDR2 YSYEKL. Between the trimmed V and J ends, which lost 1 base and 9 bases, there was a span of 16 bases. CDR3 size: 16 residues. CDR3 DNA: TGCGCCAGCAGCCAAGGGTTGCGAGGCAGGGCTTCACCCCTCCACTTT. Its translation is CASSQGLRGRASPLHF.

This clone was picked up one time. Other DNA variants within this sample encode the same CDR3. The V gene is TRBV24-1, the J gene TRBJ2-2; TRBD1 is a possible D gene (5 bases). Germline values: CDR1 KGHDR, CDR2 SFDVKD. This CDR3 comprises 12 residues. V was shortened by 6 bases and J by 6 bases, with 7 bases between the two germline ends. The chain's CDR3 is CATSQGPGELFF. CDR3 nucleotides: TGTGCCACCAGTCAGGGTCCCGGGGAGCTGTTTTTT.

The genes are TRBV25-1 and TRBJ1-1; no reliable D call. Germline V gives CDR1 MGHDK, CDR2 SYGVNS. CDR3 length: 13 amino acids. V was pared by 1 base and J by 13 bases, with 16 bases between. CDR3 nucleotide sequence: TGTGCCAGCAGTGAATGGGTACGGGAGTCTGGTTTCTTT. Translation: CASSEWVRESGFF.

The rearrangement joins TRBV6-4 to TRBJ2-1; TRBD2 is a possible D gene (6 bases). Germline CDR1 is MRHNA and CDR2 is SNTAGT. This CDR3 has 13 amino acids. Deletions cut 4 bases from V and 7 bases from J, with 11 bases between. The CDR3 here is CASSGGGENEQFF. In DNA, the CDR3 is TGTGCCAGCAGTGGGGGCGGGGAAAATGAGCAGTTCTTC.

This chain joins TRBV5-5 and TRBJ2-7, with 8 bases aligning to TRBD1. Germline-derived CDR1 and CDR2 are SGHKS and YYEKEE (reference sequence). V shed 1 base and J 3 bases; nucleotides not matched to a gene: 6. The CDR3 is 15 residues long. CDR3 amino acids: CASSLSRTGLYEQYF. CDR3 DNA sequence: TGTGCCAGCAGCTTGTCAAGGACAGGGCTCTACGAGCAGTACTTC. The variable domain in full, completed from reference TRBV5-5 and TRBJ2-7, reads DAGVTQSPTHLIKTRGQQVTLRCSPISGHKSVSWYQQVLGQGPQFIFQYYEKEERGRGNFPDRFSARQFPNYSSELNVNALLLGDSALYLCASSLSRTGLYEQYFGPGTRLTVT.

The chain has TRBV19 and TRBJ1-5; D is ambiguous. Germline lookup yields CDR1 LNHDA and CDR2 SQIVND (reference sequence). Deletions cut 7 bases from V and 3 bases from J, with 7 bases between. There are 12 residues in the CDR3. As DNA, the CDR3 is TGTGCCAGTAACACACACAATCAGCCCCAGCATTTT. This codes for CASNTHNQPQHF.

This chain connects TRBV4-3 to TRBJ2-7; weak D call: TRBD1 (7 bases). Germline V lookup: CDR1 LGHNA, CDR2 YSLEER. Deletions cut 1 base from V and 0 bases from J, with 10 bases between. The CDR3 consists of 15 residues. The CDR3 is CASSQAQGGSYEQYF. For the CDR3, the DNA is TGCGCCAGCAGCCAAGCCCAGGGGGGCTCCTACGAGCAGTACTTC.

CDR3 bases: TGTGCCAGCAGTTCCACAGGGACAGGAAACTATGGCTACACCTTC. Its protein is CASSSTGTGNYGYTF. This rearrangement joins TRBV6-5 to TRBJ1-2; TRBD1 matches at 8 bases. Germline trimming cut 4 bases from V and 2 bases from J; bases unmatched to any gene: 6. The CDR3 totals 15 residues. Germline V CDR1 and CDR2: MNHEY, SVGAGI.

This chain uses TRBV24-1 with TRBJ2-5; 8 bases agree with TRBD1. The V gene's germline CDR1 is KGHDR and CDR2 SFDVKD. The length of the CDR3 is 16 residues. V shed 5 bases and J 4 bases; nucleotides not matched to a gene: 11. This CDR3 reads CATSVGAGGIGETQYF. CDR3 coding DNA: TGTGCCACCAGTGTAGGGGCAGGGGGCATAGGAGAGACCCAGTACTTC.